One and the same sample provided the 26 T cell receptor beta chains below, sequenced in a study of T cell changes during pregnancy in multiple sclerosis. TCRdb's table, derived via immunoSEQ multiplex PCR, lists solely in-frame clones and lacks some. Of about 40,000 clones listed, 90% to 95% are singletons. Source: peripheral blood, taken in the third trimester of pregnancy. The receptor set was obtained from a female donor with multiple sclerosis, enrolled in a pregnancy study.

V usage is TRBV2 and J usage is TRBJ1-2; TRBD1 matches 10 bases. This CDR3 is built from 16 residues. V shed 6 bases and J 5 bases; nucleotides not matched to a gene: 12. Germline V CDR1 and CDR2: SNHLY, FYNNEI. The CDR3 loop reads CASRRGTGVVRYGYTF. For the CDR3, the DNA is TGTGCCAGCAGGAGAGGGACAGGGGTTGTAAGATATGGCTACACCTTC.

This clone was observed a handful of times. The rearrangement uses TRBV19 and TRBJ2-7; 9 bases match TRBD2. Germline trimming cut 5 bases from V and 0 bases from J; bases unmatched to any gene: 8. Looked up from germline, CDR1 is LNHDA and CDR2 is SQIVND (reference sequence). The CDR3 contains 16 residues. The CDR3 loop reads CASSSTSGPLSYEQYF. CDR3 in DNA: TGTGCCAGTAGTTCAACTAGCGGGCCTCTCTCCTACGAGCAGTACTTC.

CDR3 loop: CATSPHDRGKGNSPLHF. Written as DNA, the CDR3 is TGTGCCACCAGCCCTCACGACAGGGGGAAAGGTAATTCACCCCTCCACTTT. The genes are TRBV15 and TRBJ1-6; 9 nucleotides line up with TRBD1. Germline V gives CDR1 LNHNV, CDR2 YYDKDF (reference sequence). The V gene end was trimmed by 5 bases and the J gene end by 6 bases; junction bases not matched to a gene: 11. The CDR3 totals 17 residues.

J is TRBJ1-4 and V is TRBV4-2, with 9 nucleotides matching TRBD1. CDR3 length: 15 amino acids. The germline V gene encodes CDR1 LGHNA and CDR2 YNFKEQ. V was clipped by 6 bases and J by 7 bases; unmatched bases: 9. CDR3 sequence (DNA): TGTGCCAGCAGTTCCGTCGGGACAGGGCCTGAAAAACTGTTTTTT. Its protein is CASSSVGTGPEKLFF.

The rearrangement uses TRBV6-6 and TRBJ2-1; perhaps TRBD2 as D (5 bases). The CDR3 runs 16 residues. Trimming took off 0 bases at V and 9 bases at J, with 18 bases between the two ends. Germline CDR1 is MNHNY and CDR2 is SVGAGI (reference sequence). CDR3 DNA sequence: TGTGCCAGCAGTTACTCGAGGGCTAGCTTGGGCTTTGAGCAGTTCTTC. This encodes CASSYSRASLGFEQFF.

The chain uses TRBV2 and TRBJ2-6, with D uncertain. Germline V gene sequence: CDR1 SNHLY, CDR2 FYNNEI. V lost 8 bases and J lost 0, with 11 bases in between. The CDR3 is 15 amino acids. The CDR3 nucleotides read TGTGCCAGCCTCTACGGTAACTCTGGGGCCAACGTCCTGACTTTC. Translated: CASLYGNSGANVLTF.

This chain links TRBV7-2 with TRBJ2-5; 13 nucleotides agree with TRBD2. J lost 1 base, V lost 0 bases, and 11 bases had no gene match. This CDR3 contains 20 residues. Germline assignment: CDR1 SGHTA and CDR2 FQGNSA. The DNA of the CDR3 is TGTGCCAGCAGCTTAGCCCCGAGGACTAGCGGGAGAAGCTCCCAAGAGACCCAGTACTTC. Translation: CASSLAPRTSGRSSQETQYF.

The chain couples TRBV19 to TRBJ2-1; D gene uncertain. Trimming removed 9 bases from V and 7 bases from J, with 19 bases in between. This CDR3 contains 14 residues. Germline lookup yields CDR1 LNHDA and CDR2 SQIVND (reference sequence). The CDR3 coding sequence is TGTGCCAGCAGTCTAGGCGGTCCCGGTAATGAGCAGTTCTTC. This encodes CASSLGGPGNEQFF.

The chain is built from TRBV6-1 and TRBJ1-2, with D possibly matching TRBD1 (5 bases). CDR1 is MNHNS, CDR2 SASEGT, per germline. V was clipped by 6 bases and J by 3 bases, with 17 bases between them. The CDR3 is made up of 15 amino acids. The CDR3 coding sequence is TGTGCCAGCAGGTCGACAGCCGGAGTTTACTATGGCTACACCTTC. It yields the protein CASRSTAGVYYGYTF.

The V gene is TRBV7-3, the J gene TRBJ1-1, with 10 positions matching TRBD1. After removal of 2 bases from V and 9 bases from J, the junction contained 3 bases not matched to a gene. CDR1 is SGHTA, CDR2 FQGTGA, per germline. This CDR3 has 13 amino acids. The CDR3 DNA follows: TGTGCCAGCAGCTTAGGACAGGGGGGTAAAGCTTTCTTT. This sequence encodes CASSLGQGGKAFF. The full variable domain, with the rest looked up from reference TRBV7-3 and TRBJ1-1, is GAGVSQTPSNKVTEKGKYVELRCDPISGHTALYWYRQSLGQGPEFLIYFQGTGAADDSGLPNDRFFAVRPEGSVSTLKIQRTERGDSAVYLCASSLGQGGKAFFGQGTRLTVV.

This rearrangement joins TRBV4-1 to TRBJ2-1; D might be TRBD2 (7 bases). Trimming removed 4 bases at V and 3 bases at J, with 16 bases between. Germline CDR1 and CDR2: MGHRA and YSYEKL. This CDR3 is 16 amino acids long. Here the CDR3 DNA reads TGCGCCAGCAGCCTAGACGGGGGGCCGGGCTACAATGAGCAGTTCTTC. Residues: CASSLDGGPGYNEQFF.

This clone has only one observation. This sequence joins TRBV4-1 and TRBJ2-3; D gene ambiguous. With 0 bases removed from V and 0 bases from J, the gap between germline ends came to 4 bases. Per germline, CDR1 MGHRA and CDR2 YSYEKL. The CDR3 has 14 residues. CDR3 protein: CASSQDPSTDTQYF. The CDR3 DNA reads TGCGCCAGCAGCCAAGACCCTAGCACAGATACGCAGTATTTT.

The chain employs TRBV18 and TRBJ2-5; 12 nucleotides agree with TRBD2. Trimming removed 3 bases from V and 1 base from J; junction bases left unmatched: 0. The CDR3 is 15 amino acids. Germline CDR1 is KGHSH and CDR2 is LQKENI. CDR3 nucleotides: TGTGCCAGCTCACCGGGACTAGCGGGCCAAGAGACCCAGTACTTC. Translation gives CASSPGLAGQETQYF.

The chain links TRBV6-6 to TRBJ1-2, with 10 bases matching TRBD1. CDR1 and CDR2 from the germline V gene are MNHNY and SVGAGI (reference sequence). The V and J ends lost 4 bases and 4 bases, in that order; junction bases with no gene match: 3. This CDR3 is built from 14 residues. DNA of the CDR3: TGTGCCAGCAGTTTGACAGGGGGCTCCTATGGCTACACCTTC. Amino acid sequence: CASSLTGGSYGYTF.

This chain joins TRBV18 and TRBJ2-5; D is unresolved. Germline lookup yields CDR1 KGHSH and CDR2 LQKENI. This CDR3 is built from 18 residues. Trimming cost V 0 bases and J 3 bases, with 20 bases left between them. The CDR3 DNA reads TGTGCCAGCTCACCACCGAAGGCGACAAAGCATATGGAAGAGACCCAGTACTTC. It encodes CASSPPKATKHMEETQYF.

This clone has a single count. Its ends do not fully match the called genes, so a read error is possible. V and J are TRBV15 and TRBJ2-5; D unresolved. CDR3 size: 11 residues. Germline CDR1 and CDR2: LNHNV and YYDKDF (reference sequence). CDR3 protein: CATSSREAQYF. CDR3 DNA sequence: TGTGCCACCAGCAGTCGAGAGGCCCAGTACTTC.

The J gene is TRBJ1-5, the V gene TRBV19; a possible D gene is TRBD1 (5 bases). The length of the CDR3 is 14 residues. The ends were cut back, 2 bases at V and 0 bases at J, with 5 bases in the middle. CDR1 LNHDA and CDR2 SQIVND come from the germline V gene (reference sequence). The CDR3: CASSIQGSNQPQHF. DNA for the CDR3: TGTGCCAGTAGTATACAGGGTAGCAATCAGCCCCAGCATTTT.

This clone has just one count. The gene calls are TRBV19 and TRBJ1-1; tentatively, D is TRBD1 (5 bases). CDR1 is LNHDA, CDR2 SQIVND, per germline (reference sequence). This CDR3 spans 14 amino acids. V was trimmed by 3 bases and J by 1 base, leaving 9 bases between them. DNA for the CDR3: TGTGCCAGTAGTATCTTGGGGGGGAACACTGAAGCTTTCTTT. Translating it yields CASSILGGNTEAFF. Filled out from reference TRBV19 and TRBJ1-1, the complete variable domain reads DGGITQSPKYLFRKEGQNVTLSCEQNLNHDAMYWYRQDPGQGLRLIYYSQIVNDFQKGDIAEGYSVSREKKESFPLTVTSAQKNPTAFYLCASSILGGNTEAFFGQGTRLTVV.

The rearrangement links TRBV9 to TRBJ2-7; D is undetermined. Trimming took 3 bases from V and 0 from J, leaving 10 bases between them. The CDR3 runs 14 residues. Germline V lookup: CDR1 SGDLS, CDR2 YYNGEE. Here the CDR3 DNA reads TGTGCCAGCAGCGCGCTTGACAACTCCTACGAGCAGTACTTC. Translated, it gives CASSALDNSYEQYF.

The gene calls are TRBV9 and TRBJ1-1; weak D call: TRBD1 (5 bases). The CDR3 consists of 14 residues. Germline assignment: CDR1 SGDLS and CDR2 YYNGEE. Trimming pared 4 bases from V and 5 bases from J, leaving 15 bases between. The CDR3 here is CASSLPVGGTEAFF. The DNA of the CDR3 is TGTGCCAGCAGCCTCCCGGTGGGGGGAACTGAAGCTTTCTTT. The variable domain in full, completed from reference TRBV9 and TRBJ1-1, reads DSGVTQTPKHLITATGQRVTLRCSPRSGDLSVYWYQQSLDQGLQFLIQYYNGEERAKGNILERFSAQQFPDLHSELNLSSLELGDSALYFCASSLPVGGTEAFFGQGTRLTVV.

A single count supports this clone. The rearrangement links TRBV7-9 to TRBJ2-7; 12 nucleotides agree with TRBD2. CDR1 is SEHNR, CDR2 FQNEAQ, per germline (reference sequence). The CDR3 is 16 amino acids. With 6 bases clipped from V and 2 bases from J, the junction kept 8 bases outside the gene matches. This CDR3 reads CASRSKGLAGPYEQYF. The CDR3 DNA is TGTGCCAGCAGGTCGAAAGGACTAGCGGGACCCTACGAGCAGTACTTC.

V and J are TRBV7-8 and TRBJ2-5; D is unresolved. The germline gives CDR1 SGHVS, CDR2 FQNEAQ. The CDR3 loop spans 12 amino acids. With 8 bases removed from V and 7 bases from J, the gap between germline ends came to 14 bases. This chain's CDR3 is CASALLSVTQYF. The DNA for the CDR3 is TGTGCCAGCGCCCTTTTGTCGGTGACCCAGTACTTC.

The chain carries TRBV5-4 and TRBJ2-3; D not resolved. Germline V CDR1 and CDR2: SGHNT, YYREEE (reference sequence). The V and J ends lost 4 bases and 1 base respectively, with 10 bases between them. The CDR3 extends over 14 amino acids. The chain's CDR3 is CASSEESGTDTQYF. DNA of the CDR3: TGTGCCAGCAGCGAGGAGTCGGGCACAGATACGCAGTATTTT. The whole variable domain, filled in from reference TRBV5-4 and TRBJ2-3, reads ETGVTQSPTHLIKTRGQQVTLRCSSQSGHNTVSWYQQALGQGPQFIFQYYREEENGRGNFPPRFSGLQFPNYSSELNVNALELDDSALYLCASSEESGTDTQYFGPGTRLTVL.

V and J are TRBV6-4 and TRBJ2-3, with TRBD1 matching 7 bases. The CDR3 extends over 14 amino acids. J was trimmed by 2 bases and V by 8 bases; bases with no gene match: 7. Germline lookup yields CDR1 MRHNA and CDR2 SNTAGT. CDR3 sequence: CASSPGQTTDTQYF. In nucleotides, the CDR3 is TGTGCCAGCTCACCGGGACAGACCACAGATACGCAGTATTTT.

A single count supports this clone. The chain joins TRBV4-2 to TRBJ2-7, with D possibly matching TRBD1 (6 bases). The CDR3 has 15 amino acids. V lost 0 bases and J 4 bases, leaving 13 bases between the germline ends. Germline-derived CDR1 and CDR2 are LGHNA and YNFKEQ. Here the CDR3 DNA reads TGTGCCAGCAGCCAAGACGTTGGGACAAGTTACGAGCAGTACTTC. It translates to CASSQDVGTSYEQYF.

The chain has TRBV7-6 and TRBJ2-7, with a tentative D call TRBD1 (7 bases). The germline V gene has CDR1 SGHVS and CDR2 FNYEAQ. V was cut by 2 bases and J by 0 bases, with 20 bases left in between. There are 18 residues in the CDR3. CDR3 protein: CASSLSGLQGGISYEQYF. CDR3 DNA: TGTGCCAGCAGCTTAAGTGGCCTCCAGGGGGGCATCTCCTACGAGCAGTACTTC. Together with reference TRBV7-6 and TRBJ2-7, the CDR3 gives the full variable domain: GAGVSQSPRYKVTKRGQDVALRCDPISGHVSLYWYRQALGQGPEFLTYFNYEAQQDKSGLPNDRFSAERPEGSISTLTIQRTEQRDSAMYRCASSLSGLQGGISYEQYFGPGTRLTVT.